The next 2 T cell receptor beta chains were all read from a single sample in a study of shared clonotypes between healthy human individuals. CD45RO-negative CD8 cells positively selected for CCR7 made up the naive population, which excluded terminally differentiated effector memory CD45RA+ cells. Data came from immunoSEQ multiplex PCR; TCRdb stores just in-frame clones and leaves some out. Among around 2.1 million clones listed, 93% were seen once. The sequenced sample consisted of naive CD8+ T cells from PBMCs. These receptors all stem from a man between 18 and 35 years old in good health. Some clones in this sample may be carry-over from other donors' samples.

The J gene is TRBJ2-7, the V gene TRBV9; D may be TRBD2 (6 bases). The germline V and J ends were trimmed by 3 bases and 5 bases, with 15 bases remaining between them. The germline gives CDR1 SGDLS, CDR2 YYNGEE. The CDR3 runs to 14 residues. CDR3 loop: CASSAAGSWDEQYF. CDR3 bases: TGTGCCAGCAGCGCCGCGGGGTCTTGGGACGAGCAGTACTTC.

A single count supports this clone. This chain uses TRBV6-6 with TRBJ1-2; D gene unclear. Germline CDR1 is MNHNY and CDR2 is SVGAGI (reference sequence). V gave up 5 bases and J gave up 6 bases, with 16 bases separating them. This CDR3 has 14 residues. As DNA, the CDR3 is TGTGCCAGCAGTAACCCTCGGGAGAACCATGGCTACACCTTC. The encoded protein is CASSNPRENHGYTF.